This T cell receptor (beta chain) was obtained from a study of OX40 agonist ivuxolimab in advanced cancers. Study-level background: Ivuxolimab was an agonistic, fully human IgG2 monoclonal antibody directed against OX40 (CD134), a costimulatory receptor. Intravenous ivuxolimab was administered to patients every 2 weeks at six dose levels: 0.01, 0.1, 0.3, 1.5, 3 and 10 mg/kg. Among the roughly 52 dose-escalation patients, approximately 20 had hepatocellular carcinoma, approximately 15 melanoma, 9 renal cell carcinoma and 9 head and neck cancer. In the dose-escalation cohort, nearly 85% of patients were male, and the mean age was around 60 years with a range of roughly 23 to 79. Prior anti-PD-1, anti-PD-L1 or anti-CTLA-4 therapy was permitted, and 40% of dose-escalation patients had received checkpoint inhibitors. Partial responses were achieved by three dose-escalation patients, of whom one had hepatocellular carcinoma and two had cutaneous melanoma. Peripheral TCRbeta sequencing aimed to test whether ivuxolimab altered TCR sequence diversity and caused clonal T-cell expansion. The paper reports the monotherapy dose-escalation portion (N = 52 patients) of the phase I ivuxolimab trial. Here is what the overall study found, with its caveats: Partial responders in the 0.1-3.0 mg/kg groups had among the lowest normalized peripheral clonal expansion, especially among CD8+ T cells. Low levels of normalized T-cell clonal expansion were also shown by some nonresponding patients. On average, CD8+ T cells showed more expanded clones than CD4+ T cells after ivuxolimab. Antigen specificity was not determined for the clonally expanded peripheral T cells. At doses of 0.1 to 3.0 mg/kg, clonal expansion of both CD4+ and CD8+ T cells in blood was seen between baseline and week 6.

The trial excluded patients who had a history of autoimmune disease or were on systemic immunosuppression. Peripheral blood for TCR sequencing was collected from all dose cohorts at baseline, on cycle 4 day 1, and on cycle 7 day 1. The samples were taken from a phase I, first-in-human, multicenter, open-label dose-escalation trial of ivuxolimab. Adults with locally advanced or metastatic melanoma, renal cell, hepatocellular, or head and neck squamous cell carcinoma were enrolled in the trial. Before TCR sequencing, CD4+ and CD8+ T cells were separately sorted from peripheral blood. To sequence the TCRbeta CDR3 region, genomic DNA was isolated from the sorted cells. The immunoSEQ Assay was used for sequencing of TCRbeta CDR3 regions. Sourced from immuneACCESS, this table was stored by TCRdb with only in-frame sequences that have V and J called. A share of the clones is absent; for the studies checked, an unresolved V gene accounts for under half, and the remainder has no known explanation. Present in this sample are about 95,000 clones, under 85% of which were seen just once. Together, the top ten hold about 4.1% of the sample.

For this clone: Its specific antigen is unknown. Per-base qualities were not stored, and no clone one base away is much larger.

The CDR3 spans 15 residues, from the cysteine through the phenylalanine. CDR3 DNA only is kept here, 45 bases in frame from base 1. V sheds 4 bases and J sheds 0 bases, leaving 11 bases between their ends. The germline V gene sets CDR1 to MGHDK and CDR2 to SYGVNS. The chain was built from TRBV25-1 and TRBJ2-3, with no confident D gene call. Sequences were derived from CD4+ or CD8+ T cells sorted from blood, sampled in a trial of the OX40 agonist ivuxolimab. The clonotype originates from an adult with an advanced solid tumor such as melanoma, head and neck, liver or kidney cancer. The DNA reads TGTGCCAGCAGTGGGGTTCTATCTAGCACAGATACGCAGTATTTT. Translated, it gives CASSGVLSSTDTQYF.